This entry lists 10 T cell receptor beta chains sequenced from one sample in a study of response to subunit inactivated influenza vaccine. Via MiXCR, TCRdb re-called the RT-PCR reads, giving one row per CDR3 protein. The sample holds hundreds of thousands of distinct CDR3 sequences, approximately 16% seen once. The material was CD4+ T cells sorted from PBMCs, obtained about 23 months after vaccination. The receptors derive from a man in his fifties or sixties who received an inactivated influenza vaccine.

This clonotype was recorded at least ten times. The chain links TRBV6-2 or TRBV6-3 to TRBJ1-6; D not resolved. CDR1 and CDR2 from the germline V gene are MNHEY and SVGEGT. The CDR3 contains 14 residues. With 4 bases removed from V and 3 bases from J, the gap between germline ends came to 7 bases. CDR3 in DNA: TGTGCCAGCAGTTGGATTGACTATAATTCACCCCTCCACTTT. Translated, it gives CASSWIDYNSPLHF.

V gene TRBV18 combines with J gene TRBJ2-7; D gene uncertain. The ends were cut back, 1 base at V and 0 bases at J, with 7 bases in the middle. In germline, CDR1 is KGHSH, CDR2 LQKENI. This CDR3 comprises 14 residues. The CDR3 nucleotides are TGTGCCAGCTCACCACGAGGTGACTCCTACGAGCAGTACTTC. The encoded protein is CASSPRGDSYEQYF.

This clonotype was seen a handful of times. The CDR3 DNA reads as TGCAGTGCCCCCCGGATCCGGTCGGACACTGAAGCTTTCTTT. Amino acid sequence: CSAPRIRSDTEAFF. The V gene is TRBV20-1, the J gene TRBJ1-1, with D unresolved. The CDR3 runs 14 residues. Germline values: CDR1 DFQATT, CDR2 SNEGSKA (reference sequence). The V gene lost 6 bases and the J gene lost 3 bases, with 17 bases spanning the gap.

This clonotype was recorded at least ten times. This sequence joins TRBV4-3 and TRBJ2-1, with a tentative D call TRBD1 (6 bases). V was cut by 3 bases and J by 0 bases, with 9 bases left in between. There are 15 residues in the CDR3. The V gene's germline CDR1 is LGHNA and CDR2 YSLEER. The CDR3 is CASSQDRSSYNEQFF. CDR3 nucleotides: TGCGCCAGCAGCCAGGACAGAAGCTCCTACAATGAGCAGTTCTTC.

This clonotype was detected many times. The J gene is TRBJ2-3, the V gene TRBV6-1; D might be TRBD2 (5 bases). Germline V lookup: CDR1 MNHNS, CDR2 SASEGT. V dropped 8 bases and J dropped 0 bases, with 9 bases sitting between them. This CDR3 comprises 13 residues. Here the CDR3 reads CASGGFSTDTQYF. For the CDR3, the DNA is TGTGCCAGCGGCGGGTTTAGCACAGATACGCAGTATTTT.

The rearrangement links TRBV29-1 to TRBJ1-1; D remains unclear. Trimming shortened V by 4 bases and J by 2 bases, and 5 bases separated the two germline ends. The CDR3 is 11 amino acids. The germline V gene encodes CDR1 SQVTM and CDR2 ANQGSEA. The CDR3 nucleotides read TGCAGCGTTGGCTACAACACTGAAGCTTTCTTT. This translates into CSVGYNTEAFF.

The V call is TRBV28, the J call TRBJ1-1; D gene uncertain. This CDR3 is built from 15 residues. Trimming removed 6 bases at V and 1 base at J, with 15 bases between. Germline lookup yields CDR1 MDHEN and CDR2 SYDVKM. In nucleotides, the CDR3 is TGTGCCAGCAGCCGACCGGACGTATGGAACACTGAAGCTTTCTTT. Its protein is CASSRPDVWNTEAFF.

The chain is built from TRBV4-3 and TRBJ2-1, with 7 bases that match TRBD1. The CDR3 has 14 amino acids. V lost 4 bases to trimming and J lost 6 bases; unmatched junction nucleotides: 6. CDR1 is LGHNA and CDR2 is YSLEER in the germline V gene. CDR3 in amino acids: CASSRHDRANEQFF. As DNA, the CDR3 is TGCGCCAGCAGCCGACACGACAGGGCCAATGAGCAGTTCTTC.

This clonotype was seen at least ten times. The chain joins TRBV2 to TRBJ2-3, with TRBD2 matching 15 bases. V dropped 9 bases and J dropped 6; count of bases not matched to a gene: 10. Germline V lookup: CDR1 SNHLY, CDR2 FYNNEI. CDR3 size: 16 residues. The CDR3 protein is CARTRTSGGVVDTQYF. The CDR3 region has the DNA TGTGCCAGGACCCGGACTAGCGGGGGGGTGGTGGATACGCAGTATTTT. The full variable domain, rest sourced from reference TRBV2 and TRBJ2-3, is EPEVTQTPSHQVTQMGQEVILRCVPISNHLYFYWYRQILGQKVEFLVSFYNNEISEKSEIFDDQFSVERPDGSNFTLKIRSTKLEDSAMYFCARTRTSGGVVDTQYFGPGTRLTVL.

The V call is TRBV25-1, the J call TRBJ2-1; TRBD2 aligns across 8 bases. V trimming: 4 bases; J trimming: 5 bases; junction bases outside the gene matches: 7. The germline V gene encodes CDR1 MGHDK and CDR2 SYGVNS. There are 15 residues in the CDR3. The CDR3 coding sequence is TGTGCCAGCAGTGTAAGCGGGAGCGGGAACAATGAGCAGTTCTTC. Its translation is CASSVSGSGNNEQFF.